Each of the 17 T cell receptor beta chains below was sequenced from the same sample in a study of blood T cell repertoires in COVID-19 (dated by TCRdb to 2020 to 2021). Receptor amplification or capture employed the immunoSEQ multiplex PCR assay. This is the immuneACCESS table as TCRdb keeps it, with only in-frame sequences that have V and J called. A part of the clones is gone; compared with another copy, unresolved V genes explain less than half, and the rest is unexplained. This sample comprises around 220,000 clones, 80% to 90% of them detected only once. The top ten clones comprise 1.5% of the sample. The sequenced sample consisted of peripheral blood. Receptors originate from a man between 18 and 29 years old with active or convalescent COVID-19.

The chain has TRBV5-4 and TRBJ1-1; maybe TRBD1 (6 bases). CDR1 SGHNT and CDR2 YYREEE come from the germline V gene (reference sequence). The germline V and J ends were trimmed by 4 bases and 5 bases, with 9 bases remaining between them. This CDR3 region has 12 residues. The CDR3 is CASSLGQTEAFF. The CDR3 bases are TGTGCCAGCAGCCTCGGACAGACTGAAGCTTTCTTT.

This rearrangement joins TRBV28 to TRBJ2-7; TRBD2 agrees at 13 bases. The CDR3 covers 17 residues. J gave up 3 bases and V 7 bases, and 12 bases lay outside the gene matches. CDR1 is MDHEN and CDR2 is SYDVKM in the germline V gene. CDR3 amino acids: CASMGTSGAPFHYEQYF. The DNA of the CDR3 is TGTGCCAGCATGGGGACTAGCGGGGCCCCTTTCCACTACGAGCAGTACTTC. The full variable domain, in which reference TRBV28 and TRBJ2-7 provide the parts outside the CDR3, is DVKVTQSSRYLVKRTGEKVFLECVQDMDHENMFWYRQDPGLGLRLIYFSYDVKMKEKGDIPEGYSVSREKKERFSLILESASTNQTSMYLCASMGTSGAPFHYEQYFGPGTRLTVT.

The chain couples TRBV29-1 to TRBJ1-1; maybe TRBD1 (5 bases). The CDR3 has 12 residues. The V gene's germline CDR1 is SQVTM and CDR2 ANQGSEA. V lost 7 bases and J lost 5, with 14 bases in between. CDR3 bases: TGCAGCGGCGGCGGGGGTCAAACTGAAGCTTTCTTT. It encodes CSGGGGQTEAFF.

The chain uses TRBV10-3 and TRBJ2-5; 8 bases line up with TRBD2. The CDR3 length is 15 residues. The germline V gene has CDR1 ENHRY and CDR2 SYGVKD. Trimming at V came to 6 bases and at J to 7 bases, leaving 13 bases not matched to a gene. CDR3 DNA sequence: TGTGCCATCAGCCCGGGGGGGAGCGCCCCGAGGACCCAGTACTTC. Translated, it gives CAISPGGSAPRTQYF.

The chain couples TRBV28 to TRBJ1-5; D perhaps matches TRBD1 (5 bases). V was shortened by 5 bases and J by 5 bases, with 16 bases between the two germline ends. Germline-derived CDR1 and CDR2 are MDHEN and SYDVKM. The CDR3 contains 15 residues. The CDR3 protein is CASSSSPPGDQPQHF. CDR3 DNA sequence: TGTGCCAGCAGTAGTAGTCCCCCGGGGGATCAGCCCCAGCATTTT.

The chain uses TRBV20-1 and TRBJ2-7; D is possibly TRBD1 (6 bases). V dropped 3 bases and J dropped 6 bases, with 6 bases sitting between them. Germline assignment: CDR1 DFQATT and CDR2 SNEGSKA (reference sequence). The CDR3 is 10 residues long. The CDR3 nucleotides read TGCAGTGCTAGCAGGGGCGAGCAGTACTTC. It is translated as CSASRGEQYF.

V is TRBV15 and J is TRBJ1-1, with TRBD1 matching over 9 bases. Germline V gives CDR1 LNHNV, CDR2 YYDKDF (reference sequence). This CDR3 has 15 residues. V lost 5 bases to trimming and J lost 1 base; unmatched junction nucleotides: 5. Here the CDR3 DNA reads TGTGCCACCAGCGGAAGGACAGGGGCGAACACTGAAGCTTTCTTT. The encoded protein is CATSGRTGANTEAFF.

The rearrangement links TRBV12-2 to TRBJ2-1; TRBD2, the table's D call, lacks a check against the DNA. TRBV12-2 is marked as a pseudogene. There are 19 residues in the CDR3. DNA for the CDR3: TGTGCAAGTCGACCACCCGGGACTAGCGGGTCATACTCCTACAATGAGCAGTTCTTC. Its protein product is CASRPPGTSGSYSYNEQFF.

The chain employs TRBV30 and TRBJ1-2; possible D gene TRBD1, 5 bases. Germline CDR1 GTSNPN, CDR2 SVGIG (reference sequence). CDR3 length: 13 amino acids. V was clipped by 4 bases and J by 0 bases, with 9 bases between them. The DNA for the CDR3 is TGTGCCTGGACAATGACAGCTAACTATGGCTACACCTTC. Its translation is CAWTMTANYGYTF.

Details on this clone: At one end, the junction sequence differs from germline, possibly due to a read error. CDR3 in DNA: TGCAGTGCTAGAAGGGAGACCCTGTACTTC. Protein product: CSARRETLYF. The rearrangement links TRBV20-1 to TRBJ2-5; maybe TRBD2 (5 bases). Germline V CDR1 and CDR2: DFQATT, SNEGSKA (reference sequence). The CDR3 is made up of 10 amino acids.

This chain joins TRBV5-4 and TRBJ1-6; perhaps TRBD1 as D (5 bases). The V end was cut by 4 bases, the J end by 5 bases, with 10 bases between. Germline V CDR1 and CDR2: SGHNT, YYREEE (reference sequence). The CDR3 is 14 amino acids. CDR3: CASSATADNSPLHF. The CDR3 nucleotides read TGTGCCAGCAGCGCGACAGCAGATAATTCACCCCTCCACTTT.

This clone was counted a few times. CDR3 sequence (DNA): TGTGCCATCAGGGACAGCCTTAATGAAAAACTGTTTTTT. It yields the protein CAIRDSLNEKLFF. The rearrangement joins TRBV10-3 to TRBJ1-4; D is possibly TRBD1 (6 bases). The V and J ends lost 6 bases and 4 bases respectively, with 9 bases between them. CDR1 and CDR2 (germline): ENHRY, SYGVKD. The CDR3 runs 13 residues.

The V gene is TRBV3-1 (or the pseudogene TRBV3-2), the J gene TRBJ1-1, with 10 bases identical to TRBD1. This CDR3 has 18 amino acids. Germline trimming cut 4 bases from V and 3 bases from J; bases unmatched to any gene: 14. CDR1 is LGHDT and CDR2 is YNNKEL in the germline V gene (reference sequence). Here the CDR3 DNA reads TGTGCCAGCAGCCGCAATGCAGGGACAGGGGAGAGGTACACTGAAGCTTTCTTT. It yields the protein CASSRNAGTGERYTEAFF.

The rearrangement links TRBV29-1 to TRBJ1-2; D may be TRBD1 (6 bases). Germline loops: CDR1 SQVTM, CDR2 ANQGSEA. The CDR3 consists of 13 residues. V dropped 7 bases and J dropped 6 bases, with 18 bases sitting between them. The CDR3 reads CSAPRTVEDGYTF. Written as DNA, the CDR3 is TGCAGCGCCCCGAGGACAGTGGAGGATGGCTACACCTTC.

V and J are TRBV6-2 or TRBV6-3 and TRBJ2-4; D may be TRBD2 (6 bases). Germline CDR1 and CDR2: MNHEY and SVGEGT. Trimming stripped 5 bases from V and 8 bases from J, with 16 bases between. The CDR3 is 14 residues long. CDR3 sequence reads: CASSGGASMYIQYF. The CDR3 nucleotides are TGTGCCAGCAGTGGAGGGGCTAGTATGTACATTCAGTACTTC.

This clone was picked up one time. The chain has TRBV7-8 and TRBJ2-5, with a possible D match to TRBD1 (5 bases). This CDR3 has 14 residues. V was pared by 3 bases and J by 2 bases, with 10 bases between. In germline, CDR1 is SGHVS, CDR2 FQNEAQ. The CDR3 DNA is TGTGCCAGCAGCTTTAGTGACAGACAAGAGACCCAGTACTTC. Translating it yields CASSFSDRQETQYF.

In its sample, this clone was seen once. This chain connects TRBV4-1 to TRBJ2-2; no definite D call. The CDR3 extends over 15 amino acids. CDR1 is MGHRA and CDR2 is YSYEKL in the germline V gene. V was cut by 4 bases and J by 3 bases, with 12 bases left in between. DNA of the CDR3: TGCGCCAGCAGCCCACCCGACTCCCACACCGGGGAGCTGTTTTTT. Translation gives CASSPPDSHTGELFF.